This is a list of T cell receptor beta chains from one sample in a study of regulatory T cells in long-lasting Graves disease. TCRdb redid the calling of the multiplex PCR reads with MiXCR, one entry per CDR3 protein. The sample contains over 400,000 distinct CDR3 sequences, about 14% of which appear only once. The data were also submitted as part of a second study, on T cells in Graves' hyperthyroidism and ophthalmopathy.

This material consisted of peripheral blood mononuclear cells (PBMCs), taken at new diagnosis, from a patient treated with antithyroid drugs. Receptors were obtained from a woman between 50 and 59 years old with Graves disease. Both conserved end residues are part of each CDR3. D genes are given only for firm matches. Clone sizes are given selectively: once, few, many, or a class where the clone is expanded.

size: many; V: TRBV28; D: -; J: TRBJ1-5; CDR3: CASRWVSYASGHAQHF; DNA: TGTGCCAGCCGGTGGGTCTCGTACGCTTCGGGGCATGCCCAGCATTTT
size: -; V: TRBV27; D: -; J: TRBJ2-5; CDR3: CASSLITGETQYF; DNA: TGTGCCAGCAGTTTAATCACAGGAGAGACCCAGTACTTC
size: many; V: TRBV6-5; D: -; J: TRBJ2-3; CDR3: CASSYSAVTDTQYF; DNA: TGTGCCAGCAGTTACTCTGCGGTCACAGATACGCAGTATTTT
size: many; V: TRBV28; D: -; J: TRBJ2-1; CDR3: CASRGRTGNEQFF; DNA: TGTGCCAGCAGGGGCAGGACGGGGAATGAGCAGTTCTTC
size: many; V: TRBV2; D: TRBD1; J: TRBJ2-7; CDR3: CATARGTGSYEQYF; DNA: TGTGCCACCGCCCGGGGGACAGGGAGCTACGAGCAGTACTTC
size: many; V: TRBV28; D: -; J: TRBJ2-6; CDR3: CASSSGANVLTF; DNA: TGTGCCAGCAGCTCTGGGGCCAACGTCCTGACTTTC
size: many; V: TRBV7-9; D: -; J: TRBJ2-5; CDR3: CASTGAEGETQYF; DNA: TGTGCCAGCACCGGAGCGGAGGGAGAGACCCAGTACTTC
size: many; V: TRBV29-1; D: -; J: TRBJ1-1; CDR3: CSVGPDDIMNTEAFF; DNA: TGCAGCGTTGGGCCAGACGATATTATGAACACTGAAGCTTTCTTT
size: many; V: TRBV20-1; D: TRBD2; J: TRBJ2-3; CDR3: CSASTLAGGADTQYF; DNA: TGCAGTGCTAGCACACTAGCGGGAGGAGCGGATACGCAGTATTTT
size: few; V: TRBV9; D: TRBD2; J: TRBJ2-1; CDR3: CASSVDFFRGGTYNEQFF; DNA: TGTGCCAGCAGCGTAGATTTTTTTAGGGGAGGGACCTACAATGAGCAGTTCTTC
size: few; V: TRBV9; D: TRBD1; J: TRBJ1-2; CDR3: CASSDTDRADYGYTF; DNA: TGTGCCAGCAGCGATACGGACAGGGCGGACTATGGCTACACCTTC
size: -; V: TRBV10-1; D: TRBD2; J: TRBJ2-5; CDR3: CASSELASGRETQYF; DNA: TGCGCCAGCAGTGAGTTAGCTAGCGGGAGAGAGACCCAGTACTTC
size: many; V: TRBV7-9; D: TRBD2; J: TRBJ2-7; CDR3: CASSLREGRYEQYF; DNA: TGTGCCAGCAGCTTACGGGAGGGCCGCTACGAGCAGTACTTC
size: -; V: TRBV11-2; D: TRBD1; J: TRBJ1-2; CDR3: CASSPGQGIGYTF; DNA: TGTGCCAGCAGCCCGGGACAGGGGATCGGCTACACCTTC
size: many; V: TRBV19; D: -; J: TRBJ2-3; CDR3: CASSIGVVSTDTQYF; DNA: TGTGCCAGTAGTATTGGAGTAGTAAGCACAGATACGCAGTATTTT
size: few; V: TRBV9; D: TRBD1; J: TRBJ2-1; CDR3: CASSVGTGSANEQFF; DNA: TGTGCCAGCAGCGTAGGGACAGGGAGCGCCAATGAGCAGTTCTTC
size: -; V: TRBV10-2; D: TRBD1; J: TRBJ2-7; CDR3: CASTGGGLAYEQYF; DNA: TGCGCCAGCACAGGGGGCGGTTTGGCCTACGAGCAGTACTTC
size: once; V: TRBV19; D: -; J: TRBJ1-3; CDR3: CASSIPPGQYSGNTIYF; DNA: TGTGCCAGTAGTATACCCCCCGGGCAATACTCTGGAAACACCATATATTTT
size: -; V: TRBV4-1; D: TRBD1; J: TRBJ1-4; CDR3: CAGSPRGLSEKLFF; DNA: TGCGCCGGCAGCCCAAGGGGGCTTAGTGAAAAACTGTTTTTT
size: -; V: TRBV19; D: TRBD2; J: TRBJ2-1; CDR3: CASSIASGRSYNEQFF; DNA: TGTGCCAGTAGTATAGCTAGCGGGCGCTCCTACAATGAGCAGTTCTTC
size: few; V: TRBV28; D: TRBD1; J: TRBJ2-4; CDR3: CASSLVGDRAKNIQYF; DNA: TGTGCCAGCAGTTTAGTGGGGGACAGAGCCAAAAACATTCAGTACTTC
size: -; V: TRBV3-1; D: TRBD2; J: TRBJ2-3; CDR3: CASSQDRIAGGVNTQYF; DNA: TGTGCCAGCAGCCAAGATCGTATAGCGGGGGGGGTCAATACGCAGTATTTT
size: -; V: TRBV19; D: TRBD1; J: TRBJ1-4; CDR3: CASRPDRGSEKLLF; DNA: TGTGCCAGTAGGCCGGACAGGGGGTCTGAAAAACTGCTTTTT
size: many; V: TRBV7-3; D: -; J: TRBJ2-3; CDR3: CASSLGGAAGDTQYF; DNA: TGTGCCAGCAGCTTAGGCGGCGCCGCCGGAGATACGCAGTATTTT
size: -; V: TRBV7-2; D: -; J: TRBJ2-4; CDR3: CASITPGNIQYF; DNA: TGTGCCAGCATCACCCCGGGAAACATTCAGTACTTC
size: many; V: TRBV28; D: -; J: TRBJ2-3; CDR3: CASTVMDTQYF; DNA: TGTGCCAGCACCGTGATGGATACGCAGTATTTT
size: -; V: TRBV12-3/TRBV12-4; D: -; J: TRBJ1-2; CDR3: CASSAGGRGGYTF; DNA: TGTGCCAGCAGCGCTGGGGGGCGTGGAGGCTACACCTTC
size: -; V: TRBV20-1; D: TRBD1; J: TRBJ2-7; CDR3: CSGDRAYEQYF; DNA: TGCAGCGGGGACAGGGCCTACGAGCAGTACTTC
size: many; V: TRBV10-3; D: TRBD1; J: TRBJ2-7; CDR3: CAISEGMGQGRHEQYF; DNA: TGTGCCATCAGTGAAGGGATGGGACAGGGTCGTCACGAGCAGTACTTC
size: few; V: TRBV27; D: -; J: TRBJ1-2; CDR3: CASREDRAPGYGYTF; DNA: TGTGCCAGCAGGGAGGACAGAGCGCCTGGCTATGGCTACACCTTC
size: many; V: TRBV7-3; D: TRBD2; J: TRBJ2-5; CDR3: CASGLAGGETQYF; DNA: TGTGCCAGCGGTCTAGCGGGAGGAGAGACCCAGTACTTC
size: -; V: TRBV2; D: -; J: TRBJ2-7; CDR3: CASMGGTYEQYF; DNA: TGTGCCAGCATGGGCGGGACCTACGAGCAGTACTTC
size: many; V: TRBV2; D: -; J: TRBJ1-2; CDR3: CASSAKGLKNYGYTF; DNA: TGTGCCAGCAGTGCGAAGGGACTTAAAAACTATGGCTACACCTTC
size: many; V: TRBV6-1; D: -; J: TRBJ1-1; CDR3: CASSPGIYMNTEAFF; DNA: TGTGCCAGCAGCCCTGGAATATACATGAACACTGAAGCTTTCTTT
size: few; V: TRBV19; D: -; J: TRBJ1-1; CDR3: CASSFAGVNTEAFF; DNA: TGTGCCAGTAGTTTCGCAGGGGTGAACACTGAAGCTTTCTTT
size: few; V: TRBV18; D: -; J: TRBJ2-4; CDR3: CASSPQGENIQYF; DNA: TGTGCCAGCTCACCTCAGGGTGAAAACATTCAGTACTTC
size: many; V: TRBV7-3; D: TRBD2; J: TRBJ2-7; CDR3: CASSLRAGASFYEQYF; DNA: TGTGCCAGCAGCCTAAGAGCGGGAGCTTCCTTCTACGAGCAGTACTTC
size: many; V: TRBV5-1; D: TRBD2; J: TRBJ2-1; CDR3: CASTTGLAGGPNEQFF; DNA: TGCGCCAGCACCACAGGTCTAGCGGGAGGGCCCAATGAGCAGTTCTTC
size: -; V: TRBV5-4; D: TRBD2; J: TRBJ2-5; CDR3: CASSQGLAGVQETQYF; DNA: TGTGCCAGCAGCCAGGGACTAGCGGGAGTTCAAGAGACCCAGTACTTC